Below, 8 T cell receptor beta chains from the same sample are listed, as sequenced in a study of cytotoxic CD8 clonotypes in ibrutinib-treated CLL. Here immunoSEQ multiplex PCR was the method, and the copy in TCRdb shows in-frame clones only, minus some. The sample carries around 310,000 clones, roughly 85% recorded once. Source: PBMCs, taken before ibrutinib treatment. The receptors shown here come from a human donor with chronic lymphocytic leukemia.

This clone appeared a few times. The chain links TRBV18 to TRBJ1-1; the D is unclear. Germline lookup yields CDR1 KGHSH and CDR2 LQKENI. The V and J ends lost 5 bases and 1 base respectively, with 8 bases between them. The length of the CDR3 is 13 residues. The CDR3 sequence is CASSTTPNTEAFF. The CDR3 DNA reads TGTGCCAGCTCAACTACACCGAACACTGAAGCTTTCTTT.

The chain recombines TRBV20-1 with TRBJ1-2, with unresolved D. Trimming left V 5 bases short and J 5 bases short, with 9 bases between. This CDR3 is built from 11 residues. CDR1 DFQATT and CDR2 SNEGSKA come from the germline V gene (reference sequence). The DNA for the CDR3 is TGCAGTGCTCGCCCAGAATATGGCTACACCTTC. Protein sequence: CSARPEYGYTF.

The chain employs TRBV11-2 and TRBJ1-1, with D uncertain. Germline CDR1 and CDR2: SGHAT and FQNNGV. V was cut by 1 base and J by 7 bases, with 4 bases left in between. The CDR3 contains 11 residues. The CDR3 spells CASSLAFEAFF. The CDR3 region has the DNA TGTGCCAGCAGCTTAGCTTTTGAAGCTTTCTTT.

This clone showed up just a few times. The chain employs TRBV19 and TRBJ2-7; D may be TRBD1 (6 bases). This CDR3 region has 13 residues. Looked up from germline, CDR1 is LNHDA and CDR2 is SQIVND (reference sequence). Deletions cut 5 bases from V and 2 bases from J, with 10 bases between. The DNA for the CDR3 is TGTGCCAGTAGTGCAGGGGTACCCTACGAGCAGTACTTC. Protein product: CASSAGVPYEQYF.

J is TRBJ2-7 and V is TRBV25-1, with a possible D match to TRBD1 (6 bases). V was cut by 7 bases and J by 6 bases, with 19 bases left in between. This CDR3 region has 14 residues. Germline CDR1 and CDR2: MGHDK and SYGVNS. CDR3 protein: CASMMAGSGAEQYF. The CDR3 DNA reads as TGTGCCAGCATGATGGCCGGCTCAGGGGCCGAGCAGTACTTC.

The chain is built from TRBV6-4 and TRBJ2-2, with TRBD2 identical over 10 bases. CDR3 size: 18 residues. V was pared by 4 bases and J by 1 base, with 9 bases of the junction left unmatched. CDR1 MRHNA and CDR2 SNTAGT come from the germline V gene. The CDR3: CASSGTSGTPRNTGELFF. CDR3 in DNA: TGTGCCAGCAGTGGAACTAGCGGGACACCAAGGAACACCGGGGAGCTGTTTTTT.

This clone has more than one count but fewer than ten. This rearrangement joins TRBV19 to TRBJ2-7, with 7 bases matching TRBD1. The junction had 8 bases not matched to a gene; V was cut back by 5 bases and J by 4 bases. Germline V gives CDR1 LNHDA, CDR2 SQIVND (reference sequence). The CDR3 length is 14 residues. The DNA of the CDR3 is TGTGCCAGTAGTGACCCCACACAGGGGTACGAGCAGTACTTC. Its translation is CASSDPTQGYEQYF.

The rearrangement joins TRBV27 to TRBJ1-4, with 11 bases aligning to TRBD1. The CDR3 has 20 residues. The J segment lost 0 bases and the V segment lost 5 bases, leaving 14 bases of the junction unmatched. Per germline, CDR1 MNHEY and CDR2 SMNVEV (reference sequence). The CDR3 DNA is TGTGCCAGCAGTCCCCGAAGGGACAGGGGGTTTCTTGCAACTAATGAAAAACTGTTTTTT. Translation gives CASSPRRDRGFLATNEKLFF.